These T cell receptor beta chains were read from a single sample in a study of cytomegalovirus exposure and HLA in healthy donors. The table came from immunoSEQ multiplex PCR; TCRdb's copy has only in-frame clones and leaves some out. The sample lists about 97,000 clones, roughly 85% occurring once. Material: PBMCs. Receptors were obtained from a man aged 30 to 39 in good health and CMV-seronegative. Both conserved end residues are part of each CDR3.

TRBV27	15	TRBJ2-1	CASSFRGGLDNEQFF
TRBV28	18	TRBJ1-2	CASSLNPYPLSGGEGYTF
TRBV5-1	13	TRBJ2-1	CASSLQGYDEQFF
TRBV6-6	12	TRBJ2-5	CASSSGGETQYF
TRBV30	12	TRBJ1-4	CARAGTGEKLFF
TRBV7-9	14	TRBJ2-7	CASSLETATYEQYF
TRBV30	14	TRBJ1-2	CASRSQGASNGYTF
TRBV4-2	19	TRBJ1-5	CASSQGPATLYRENEPQHF
TRBV28	14	TRBJ2-1	CASNPPGSSDEQFF
TRBV9	15	TRBJ2-1	CASSILAGKYNEQFF
TRBV10-1	12	TRBJ2-1	CASSEPGTEQFF
TRBV15	16	TRBJ2-1	CATSRDDGRAYNEQFF
TRBV6-1	15	TRBJ1-2	CASKSLGRDKEGYTF
TRBV7-9	11	TRBJ1-2	CASSFDRPNLF
TRBV6-1	14	TRBJ2-7	CASLGQLTTYEQYF
TRBV18	16	TRBJ2-5	CASSPPTGTRGQTQYF
TRBV5-1	17	TRBJ2-3	CASSLAGGRTSTDTQYF
TRBV19	14	TRBJ1-5	CASSTLYLNQPQHF
TRBV7-2	15	TRBJ2-7	CASSPGQGSTYEQYF
TRBV7-7	14	TRBJ2-5	CASSQGPIGETQYF
TRBV7-9	13	TRBJ2-1	CASSAGLYNEQFF
TRBV7-3	15	TRBJ2-5	CASSLGRGMEETQYF
TRBV9	14	TRBJ2-1	CASSARDSYNEQFF
TRBV10-3	14	TRBJ2-3	CAISEFTETDTQYF
TRBV5-6	12	TRBJ2-7	CASSRTVYEQYF
TRBV9	12	TRBJ2-2	CASNQGAGELFF
TRBV6-1	13	TRBJ1-3	CASSDNRGNTIYF
TRBV9	13	TRBJ1-5	CASSNGGTEPQHF
TRBV27	15	TRBJ2-6	CASSSFGVGANVLTF
TRBV20-1	10	TRBJ1-4	CSARSEKLFF
TRBV7-9	14	TRBJ1-2	CASSLLVELRGYTF
TRBV30	11	TRBJ1-2	CACTGRYGYTF
TRBV2	15	TRBJ1-5	CASRLTGFNNQPQHF
TRBV29-1	15	TRBJ2-1	CSVDNRQGRGNEQFF
TRBV14	12	TRBJ2-2	CASSQDFGELFF
TRBV9	15	TRBJ1-2	CASSPNSGQRYGYTF
TRBV20-1	11	TRBJ1-1	CSANRGGPAFF
TRBV14	14	TRBJ1-1	CASSGRTGNTEAFF
TRBV7-9	16	TRBJ2-1	CASSPIRRREVNEQFF
TRBV4-1	20	TRBJ1-5	CASSQDFRSFGATARRPQHF
TRBV5-1	15	TRBJ1-2	CASSLEGASGHGYTF
TRBV6-5	14	TRBJ2-7	CASRRDNRNNEQYF